This TCR beta chain was found in a study of STAT3 mutations in large granular lymphocyte leukemia. Study-wide findings and caveats: TCR clonotype switching after therapy occurred in about 30% of the 18 patients. Every T-cell large granular lymphocyte leukemia patient had at least one immunodominant TCR beta clonotype. Samples missed the first appearance of the clone. In several patients, dominant TCR clone burden exceeded STAT3 mutant burden, suggesting STAT3 mutation arose secondarily.

Method: immunoSEQ multiplex PCR; TCRdb's copy keeps in-frame clones and lacks some. The sample shows 30,000 to 40,000 clones, 86% of them seen only once. Details on this clone: Its antigen is not identified. One end of the junction varies from germline; a read error may be responsible.

The CDR3 spans 12 residues. Germline CDR1 SEHNR, CDR2 FQNEAQ (reference sequence). Sequenced material: peripheral blood mononuclear cells. This TCR came from a man in his 60s with T-cell large granular lymphocyte leukemia. Some clones in this sample may be carry-over from other donors' samples. The rearrangement uses TRBV7-9 and TRBJ2-7; 11 bases match TRBD1. The CDR3 loop is CASSFGTGGFLF. CDR3 sequence (DNA): TGTGCCAGCAGCTTTGGGACAGGGGGTTTCCTTTTC.